The next 2 T cell receptor beta chains were all read from a single sample in a study of T cell changes during pregnancy in multiple sclerosis. TCRdb keeps only in-frame clones here, not all; method: immunoSEQ multiplex PCR. The table records 50,000 or so clones, roughly 92% of them present only once. Sequenced material: CD4+ T cells from peripheral blood mononuclear cells, taken in the third trimester of pregnancy. The receptors derive from a female donor with multiple sclerosis, enrolled in a pregnancy study.

The chain is built from TRBV2 and TRBJ2-2; D is undetermined. Trimming took 7 bases from V and 5 from J, leaving 11 bases between them. The length of the CDR3 is 13 residues. Germline CDR1 is SNHLY and CDR2 is FYNNEI. CDR3: CASTEQETGELFF. The CDR3 DNA follows: TGTGCCAGCACTGAGCAGGAAACCGGGGAGCTGTTTTTT.

The V and J genes are TRBV11-2 and TRBJ1-3, with D perhaps TRBD1 (5 bases). The CDR3 length is 15 residues. Per the germline V gene, CDR1 is SGHAT and CDR2 is FQNNGV. Trimming took off 5 bases at V and 5 bases at J, with 16 bases between the two ends. DNA of the CDR3: TGTGCCAGCAGCCTATTGGGGCAGGGAAGAAACACCATATATTTT. This encodes CASSLLGQGRNTIYF. The variable domain in full, completed from reference TRBV11-2 and TRBJ1-3, reads EAGVAQSPRYKIIEKRQSVAFWCNPISGHATLYWYQQILGQGPKLLIQFQNNGVVDDSQLPKDRFSAERLKGVDSTLKIQPAKLEDSAVYLCASSLLGQGRNTIYFGEGSWLTVV.